These 20 T cell receptor beta chains were sequenced from one sample in a study of T-cell memory formation after mild COVID-19 (dated by TCRdb to the early 2020s). Libraries were built with 5' RACE. Sequencing relied on an Illumina NovaSeq 6000. The public reads were reprocessed in TCRdb via fastp at Q25 and MiXCR, keeping in-frame beta chains. Each entry is one CDR3 protein sequence, shown with its most common DNA and genes. The sample table lists 120,000 or so distinct CDR3 sequences, approximately 17% of them with a count of one. The biggest ten clones account for 4.5% to 6.5% of the sample. Material: PBMCs or a T cell subset sorted from them (not recorded which). These receptor sequences come from a man between 18 and 29 years old who had mild COVID-19 (a few samples of this study predate the infection). The sample titles of this study are shuffled in the database, so cell type and time point are left out; the donor was told from shared clones.

The CDR3 protein is CASSFRTGISGANVLTF. The CDR3 nucleotides are TGTGCCAGCAGCTTCCGGACAGGAATCTCTGGGGCCAACGTCCTGACTTTC. The chain carries TRBV11-2 and TRBJ2-6; 7 positions agree with TRBD1. V lost 3 bases to trimming and J lost 0 bases; unmatched junction nucleotides: 5. The CDR3 sequence is 17 residues long. From germline, CDR1 is SGHAT and CDR2 FQNNGV.

In its sample, this clonotype was seen a few times. The rearrangement uses TRBV12-5 and TRBJ1-1, with TRBD1 as a possible D gene (5 bases). V was pared by 6 bases and J by 0 bases, with 11 bases between. Germline CDR1 reads LGHNT; CDR2 reads FRNRAP. The CDR3 loop spans 14 amino acids. Here the CDR3 DNA reads TGTGCTAGTGGCCGGGGGGGGATGAACACTGAAGCTTTCTTT. This translates into CASGRGGMNTEAFF.

This clonotype has more than one count but fewer than ten. The rearrangement joins TRBV20-1 to TRBJ2-7; no firm D call. There are 13 residues in the CDR3. Per the germline V gene, CDR1 is DFQATT and CDR2 is SNEGSKA (reference sequence). Trimming cost V 0 bases and J 1 base, with 7 bases left between them. The CDR3 here is CSARDRLSYEQYF. CDR3 nucleotide sequence: TGCAGTGCTAGAGACAGGCTTTCCTACGAGCAGTACTTC.

This chain uses TRBV13 with TRBJ1-3; 9 bases line up with TRBD1. Per the germline V gene, CDR1 is PRHDT and CDR2 is FYEKMQ (reference sequence). This CDR3 comprises 15 residues. V was pared by 5 bases and J by 4 bases, with 6 bases of the junction left unmatched. This CDR3 reads CASSNAGQGGNTIYF. The CDR3 nucleotides read TGTGCCAGCAGCAACGCCGGACAGGGGGGAAACACCATATATTTT.

This clonotype was observed a few times. The chain combines TRBV12-3 or TRBV12-4 with TRBJ2-3; possibly TRBD2 for D (7 bases). The V end was cut by 0 bases, the J end by 3 bases, with 10 bases between. This CDR3 is 15 amino acids long. CDR3 DNA sequence: TGTGCCAGCAGTTTAGCGGGGGGGCTAACAGATACGCAGTATTTT. Protein product: CASSLAGGLTDTQYF.

V gene TRBV11-2 combines with J gene TRBJ1-5, with D uncertain. Trimming shortened V by 2 bases and J by 3 bases, and 8 bases separated the two germline ends. This CDR3 comprises 14 residues. Germline CDR1 reads SGHAT; CDR2 reads FQNNGV. CDR3 DNA sequence: TGTGCCAGCAGCTTAACCACAGTCAATCAGCCCCAGCATTTT. It encodes CASSLTTVNQPQHF.

This clonotype was seen more than once but under ten times. The chain uses TRBV18 and TRBJ2-7, with unresolved D. The CDR3 consists of 13 residues. V was cut by 1 base and J by 3 bases, with 7 bases left in between. The germline gives CDR1 KGHSH, CDR2 LQKENI. DNA for the CDR3: TGTGCCAGCTCACCACAGGGTCTCTACGAGCAGTACTTC. Its protein product is CASSPQGLYEQYF.

This clonotype has ten or more counts. The V and J genes are TRBV7-2 and TRBJ2-3; 11 bases fit TRBD1. J was trimmed by 4 bases and V by 5 bases; bases with no gene match: 5. The CDR3 is 15 residues long. CDR1 SGHTA and CDR2 FQGNSA come from the germline V gene. The CDR3 DNA sequence: TGTGCCAGCAGCCGCCGGGACAGGGGGGCAGATACGCAGTATTTT. This encodes CASSRRDRGADTQYF.

CDR3 amino acids: CASSFHQGNTDTQYF. The DNA for the CDR3 is TGTGCCAGCAGCTTTCACCAGGGGAACACAGATACGCAGTATTTT. V is TRBV11-1 and J is TRBJ2-3; perhaps TRBD1 as D (6 bases). CDR3 size: 15 residues. With 3 bases removed from V and 2 bases from J, the gap between germline ends came to 12 bases. Germline CDR1 reads SGHAT; CDR2 reads FQDESV (reference sequence).

The chain joins TRBV12-3 or TRBV12-4 to TRBJ1-3; unclear D gene. This CDR3 is 14 amino acids long. Trimming removed 1 base from V and 2 bases from J, with 6 bases in between. The CDR3 nucleotides are TGTGCCAGCAGTTTAGGGAACGCTGGAAACACCATATATTTT. Translated, it gives CASSLGNAGNTIYF.

This clonotype appeared a single time. The chain joins TRBV6-2 or TRBV6-3 to TRBJ2-7, with D possibly being TRBD1 or TRBD2 (5 bases each). The CDR3 runs 12 residues. Germline V lookup: CDR1 MNHEY, CDR2 SVGEGT. Trimming took 8 bases from V and 3 from J, leaving 11 bases between them. In DNA form, the CDR3 reads TGTGCCAGCGAGGGGTTCAACTACGAGCAGTACTTC. Encoded protein: CASEGFNYEQYF.

The chain has TRBV7-9 and TRBJ1-4; D perhaps matches TRBD1 (6 bases). The CDR3 is 15 residues long. Trimming pared 5 bases from V and 8 bases from J, leaving 18 bases between. Germline CDR1 is SEHNR and CDR2 is FQNEAQ (reference sequence). Here the CDR3 reads CASSILGGIEEKLFF. The CDR3 nucleotides read TGTGCCAGCAGCATTCTAGGGGGAATCGAAGAAAAACTGTTTTTT.

This chain connects TRBV2 to TRBJ2-2, with D unresolved. V lost 7 bases and J lost 1, with 13 bases in between. The CDR3 extends over 15 amino acids. In germline, CDR1 is SNHLY, CDR2 FYNNEI. CDR3 sequence: CASTSSRLNTGELFF. The CDR3 DNA reads TGTGCCAGCACCAGCAGTAGGTTGAACACCGGGGAGCTGTTTTTT.

A few counts support this clonotype. This chain connects TRBV5-1 to TRBJ1-2, with 7 nucleotides matching TRBD1. Germline assignment: CDR1 SGHRS and CDR2 YFSETQ. The junction had 10 bases not matched to a gene; V was cut back by 0 bases and J by 5 bases. The CDR3 is 16 residues long. CDR3 amino acids: CASSLGDSGTLYGYTF. For the CDR3, the DNA is TGCGCCAGCAGCTTGGGGGACAGCGGGACCTTATATGGCTACACCTTC.

V gene TRBV6-5 combines with J gene TRBJ1-1; TRBD1 agrees at 7 bases. CDR3 size: 17 residues. J lost 2 bases, V lost 0 bases, and 9 bases had no gene match. Germline CDR1 MNHEY, CDR2 SVGAGI. The CDR3 coding sequence is TGTGCCAGCAGTTACTCAATTGGGACAGAACTTAACACTGAAGCTTTCTTT. Residues: CASSYSIGTELNTEAFF.

This clonotype has a handful of counts. The CDR3 DNA follows: TGCAGTGCTAGAGGTCAACAGGGGAACTATGGCTACACCTTC. Residues: CSARGQQGNYGYTF. This chain uses TRBV20-1 with TRBJ1-2; 7 positions agree with TRBD1. This CDR3 region has 14 residues. V dropped 1 base and J dropped 2; count of bases not matched to a gene: 4. Germline lookup yields CDR1 DFQATT and CDR2 SNEGSKA (reference sequence).

J is TRBJ1-3 and V is TRBV18; the match to TRBD1 covers 10 bases. Germline assignment: CDR1 KGHSH and CDR2 LQKENI. This CDR3 contains 15 residues. V shed 2 bases, J shed 4 bases, and the junction held 2 bases outside the gene matches. CDR3 bases: TGTGCCAGCTCACCAGACAGGGGGCCCGGAAACACCATATATTTT. Translated: CASSPDRGPGNTIYF. The full variable domain, completed using reference TRBV18 and TRBJ1-3, is NAGVMQNPRHLVRRRGQEARLRCSPMKGHSHVYWYRQLPEEGLKFMVYLQKENIIDESGMPKERFSAEFPKEGPSILRIQQVVRGDSAAYFCASSPDRGPGNTIYFGEGSWLTVV.

This chain uses TRBV7-2 with TRBJ2-3; 9 bases are shared with TRBD1. The CDR3 loop spans 18 amino acids. Losses at the gene ends were 2 bases for V and 3 bases for J; bases not matched to a gene: 12. The germline V gene encodes CDR1 SGHTA and CDR2 FQGNSA. The CDR3, as DNA: TGTGCCAGCAGCTTATCCGGGACAGGGAGAGGTTTGACAGATACGCAGTATTTT. The encoded protein is CASSLSGTGRGLTDTQYF.

In this sample, this clonotype turned up a few times. The chain links TRBV6-4 to TRBJ2-1; 7 bases are a match to TRBD1. This CDR3 region has 15 residues. Germline V CDR1 and CDR2: MRHNA, SNTAGT. V shed 2 bases, J shed 7 bases, and the junction held 8 bases outside the gene matches. CDR3 residues: CASSDTGAPSNEQFF. CDR3 nucleotide sequence: TGTGCCAGCAGTGACACAGGGGCCCCATCGAATGAGCAGTTCTTC.

The chain recombines TRBV7-6 with TRBJ2-3, with D maybe TRBD2 (6 bases). CDR3 length: 12 amino acids. Per germline, CDR1 SGHVS and CDR2 FNYEAQ. V dropped 3 bases and J dropped 11 bases, with 12 bases sitting between them. CDR3 region: CASSLGGGEQYF. The DNA of the CDR3 is TGTGCCAGCAGCTTGGGCGGCGGGGAGCAGTATTTT.